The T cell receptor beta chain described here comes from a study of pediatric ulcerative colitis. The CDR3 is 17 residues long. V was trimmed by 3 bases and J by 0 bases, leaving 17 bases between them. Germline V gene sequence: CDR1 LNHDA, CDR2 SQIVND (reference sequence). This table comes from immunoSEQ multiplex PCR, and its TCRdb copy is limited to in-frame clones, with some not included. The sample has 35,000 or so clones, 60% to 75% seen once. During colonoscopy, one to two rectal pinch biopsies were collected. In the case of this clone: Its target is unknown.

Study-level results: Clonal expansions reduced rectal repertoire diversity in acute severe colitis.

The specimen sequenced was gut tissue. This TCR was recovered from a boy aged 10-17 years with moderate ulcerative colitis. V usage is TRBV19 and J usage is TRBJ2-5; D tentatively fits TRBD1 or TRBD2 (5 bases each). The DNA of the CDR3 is TGTGCCAGTAGTATTAAAGGTTGGGGGAGATACCAAGAGACCCAGTACTTC. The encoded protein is CASSIKGWGRYQETQYF.